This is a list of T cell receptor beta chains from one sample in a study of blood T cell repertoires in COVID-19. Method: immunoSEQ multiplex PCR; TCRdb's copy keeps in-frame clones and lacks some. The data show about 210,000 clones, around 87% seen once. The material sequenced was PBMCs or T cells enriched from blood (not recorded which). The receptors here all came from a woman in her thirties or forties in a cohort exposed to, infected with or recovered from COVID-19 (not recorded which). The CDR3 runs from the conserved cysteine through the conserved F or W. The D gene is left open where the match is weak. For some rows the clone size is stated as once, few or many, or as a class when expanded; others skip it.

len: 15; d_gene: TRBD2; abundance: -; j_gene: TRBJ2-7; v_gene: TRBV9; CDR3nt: TGTGCCAGCAGCGCAGGAGCGGGAGCTCTCTACGAGCAGTACTTC; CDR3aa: CASSAGAGALYEQYF
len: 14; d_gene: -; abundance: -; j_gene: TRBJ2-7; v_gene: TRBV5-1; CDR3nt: TGCGCCAGCAAGGTTGTAGGGGGTCTTTACGAGCAGTACTTC; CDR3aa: CASKVVGGLYEQYF
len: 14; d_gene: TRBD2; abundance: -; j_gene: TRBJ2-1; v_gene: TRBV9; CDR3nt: TGTGCCAGCAGCGTTAGCGGGGGGGCGGATGAGCAGTTCTTC; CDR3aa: CASSVSGGADEQFF
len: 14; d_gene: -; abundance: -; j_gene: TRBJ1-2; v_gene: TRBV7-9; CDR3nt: TGTGCCAGCAGCTTCTTCAGGGATCCTTATGGCTACACCTTC; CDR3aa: CASSFFRDPYGYTF
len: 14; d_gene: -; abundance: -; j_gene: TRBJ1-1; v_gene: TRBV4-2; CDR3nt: TGTGCCAGCAGCCAAGGCCAGGGGTACACTGAAGCTTTCTTT; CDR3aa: CASSQGQGYTEAFF
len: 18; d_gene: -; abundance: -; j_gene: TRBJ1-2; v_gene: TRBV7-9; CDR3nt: TGTGCCAGCAGCTCCCGAAACCTCTTCGGGCAGGGGAACTATGGCTACACCTTC; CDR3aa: CASSSRNLFGQGNYGYTF
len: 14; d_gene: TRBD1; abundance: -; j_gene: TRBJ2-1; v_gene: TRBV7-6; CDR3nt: TGTGCCAGCAGCCGGACAGGGGCCTACAATGAGCAGTTCTTC; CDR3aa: CASSRTGAYNEQFF
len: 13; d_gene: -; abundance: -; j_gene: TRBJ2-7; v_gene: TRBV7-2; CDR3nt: TGTGCCAGCAGCTTACACAGGCAGTACGAGCAGTACTTC; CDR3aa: CASSLHRQYEQYF
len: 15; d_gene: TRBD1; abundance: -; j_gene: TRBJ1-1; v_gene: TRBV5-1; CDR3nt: TGCGCCAGCAGCTTGAGACAGGGAGGGAACACTGAAGCTTTCTTT; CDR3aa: CASSLRQGGNTEAFF
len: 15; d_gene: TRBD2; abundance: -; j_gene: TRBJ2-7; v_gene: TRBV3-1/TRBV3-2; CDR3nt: TGTGCCAGCAGCCAACAACTAGCGGGGACGCCCGAGCAGTACTTC; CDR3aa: CASSQQLAGTPEQYF
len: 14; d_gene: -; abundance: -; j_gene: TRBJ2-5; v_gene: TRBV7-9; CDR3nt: TGTGCCAGCAGCTTAGCGCTCCCGGGGGAGACCCAGTACTTC; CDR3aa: CASSLALPGETQYF
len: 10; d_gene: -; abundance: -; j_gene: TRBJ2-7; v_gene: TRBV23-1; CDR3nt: TGCGCCGTCAAAGTAGGGGTATGGTACTTC; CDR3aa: CAVKVGVWYF
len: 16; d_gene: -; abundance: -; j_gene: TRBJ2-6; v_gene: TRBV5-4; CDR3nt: TGTGCCAGCAGCTTGGGGCAGTTCTCTGGGGCCAACGTCCTGACTTTC; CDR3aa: CASSLGQFSGANVLTF
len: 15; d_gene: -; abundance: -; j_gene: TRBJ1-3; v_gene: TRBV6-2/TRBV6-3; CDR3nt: TGTGCCAGCAGTTACTCGGAACAGGGAACGAACACCATATATTTT; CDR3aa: CASSYSEQGTNTIYF
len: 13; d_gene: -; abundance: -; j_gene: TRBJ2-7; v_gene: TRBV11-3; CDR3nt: TGTGCCAGCAGCTTCGGACGGGAAAGCGAGCAGTACTTC; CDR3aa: CASSFGRESEQYF
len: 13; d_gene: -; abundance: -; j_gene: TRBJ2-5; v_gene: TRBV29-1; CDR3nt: TGCAGCGTCCCTGGGGGGAACCAAGAGACCCAGTACTTC; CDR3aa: CSVPGGNQETQYF
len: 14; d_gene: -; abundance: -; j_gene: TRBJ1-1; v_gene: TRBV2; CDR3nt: TGTGCCAGCAGAAAAGTGAGGCACAACACTGAAGCTTTCTTT; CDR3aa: CASRKVRHNTEAFF
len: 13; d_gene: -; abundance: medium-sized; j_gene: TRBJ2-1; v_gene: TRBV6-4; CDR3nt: TGTGCCAGCAGTGACTCGGAGGAAGGTGAGCAGTTCTTC; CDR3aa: CASSDSEEGEQFF
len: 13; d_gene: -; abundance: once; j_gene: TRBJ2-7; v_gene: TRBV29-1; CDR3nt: TGCAGCGTTGCTCGCTGGCTCTCCTACGAGCAGTACTTC; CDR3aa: CSVARWLSYEQYF
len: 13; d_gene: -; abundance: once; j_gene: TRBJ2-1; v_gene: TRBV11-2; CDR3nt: TGTGCCAGCAGCTTAGGGCGGGTCGGTGAGCAGTTCTTC; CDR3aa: CASSLGRVGEQFF
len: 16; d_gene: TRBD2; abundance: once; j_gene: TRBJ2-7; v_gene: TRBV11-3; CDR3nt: TGTGCCAGCAGCTCAAGGACTAGCGGGAGGGCCTACGAGCAGTACTTC; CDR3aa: CASSSRTSGRAYEQYF
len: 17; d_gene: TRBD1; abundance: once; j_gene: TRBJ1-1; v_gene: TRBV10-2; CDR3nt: TGCGCCAGCAGTGTTAGCGCAGGGGGCCCTGGCAACACTGAAGCTTTCTTT; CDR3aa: CASSVSAGGPGNTEAFF
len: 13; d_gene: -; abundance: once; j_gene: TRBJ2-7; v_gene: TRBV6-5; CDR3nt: TGTGCCAGCACCCTAGGAAGTGAGTACGAGCAGTACTTC; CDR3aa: CASTLGSEYEQYF
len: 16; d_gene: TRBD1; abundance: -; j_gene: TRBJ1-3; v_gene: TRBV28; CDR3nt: TGTGCCAGCAGTTTTGGGACAGAATACTCTGGAAACACCATATATTTT; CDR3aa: CASSFGTEYSGNTIYF
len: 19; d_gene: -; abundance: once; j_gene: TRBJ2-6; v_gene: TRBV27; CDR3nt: TGTGCCAGCAGTTTAGGAATTCTTTTGCGGGGTCCTGGGGCCAACGTCCTGACTTTC; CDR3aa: CASSLGILLRGPGANVLTF
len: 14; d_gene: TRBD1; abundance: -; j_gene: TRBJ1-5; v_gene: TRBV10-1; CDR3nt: TGCGCCAGCAGGGACAGGCCAAGCAATCAGCCCCAGCATTTT; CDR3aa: CASRDRPSNQPQHF
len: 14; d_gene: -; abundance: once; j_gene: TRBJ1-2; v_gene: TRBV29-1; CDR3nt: TGCAGCGTTGAAGATCTTGGCCGTTTCTATGGCTACACCTTC; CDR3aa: CSVEDLGRFYGYTF
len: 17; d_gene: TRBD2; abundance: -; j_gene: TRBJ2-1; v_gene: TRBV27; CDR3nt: TGTGCCAGCAGTACTAGACTAGCGGGGCGGACAGACAATGAGCAGTTCTTC; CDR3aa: CASSTRLAGRTDNEQFF
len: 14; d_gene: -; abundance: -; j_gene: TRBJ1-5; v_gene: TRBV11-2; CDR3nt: TGTGCCAGCAGCGTGGAAGGAGGGAATCAGCCCCAGCATTTT; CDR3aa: CASSVEGGNQPQHF
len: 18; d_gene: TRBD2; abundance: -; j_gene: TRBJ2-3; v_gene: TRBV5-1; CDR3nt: TGCGCCAGCAGCTTGTTCCCCCCTAGCGGGTTCGACATAGATACGCAGTATTTT; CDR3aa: CASSLFPPSGFDIDTQYF
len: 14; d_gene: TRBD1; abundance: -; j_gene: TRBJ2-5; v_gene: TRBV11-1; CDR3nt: TGTGCCAGCAGCCGGAACAGGGGGTTTGAAACCCAGTACTTC; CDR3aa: CASSRNRGFETQYF
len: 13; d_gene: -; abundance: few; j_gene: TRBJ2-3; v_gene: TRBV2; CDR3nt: TGTGCCAGCAGTGAAGCGCCCCGGGGGACGCAGTATTTT; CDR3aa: CASSEAPRGTQYF
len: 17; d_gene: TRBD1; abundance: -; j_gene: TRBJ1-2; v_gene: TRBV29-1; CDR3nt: TGCAGCGTTGGGACAGGGACGCGGGGACCTCAAGGAGGCGGCTACACCTTC; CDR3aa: CSVGTGTRGPQGGGYTF
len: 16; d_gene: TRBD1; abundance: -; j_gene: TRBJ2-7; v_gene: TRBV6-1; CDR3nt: TGTGCCAGCAGTGAAAGGGGACAGGGCGGCACCTACGAGCAGTACTTC; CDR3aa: CASSERGQGGTYEQYF
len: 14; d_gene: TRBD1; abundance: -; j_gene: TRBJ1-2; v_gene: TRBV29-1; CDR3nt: TGCAGCGTTGGCACAGGGGTTCCTAACTATGGCTACACCTTC; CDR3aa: CSVGTGVPNYGYTF
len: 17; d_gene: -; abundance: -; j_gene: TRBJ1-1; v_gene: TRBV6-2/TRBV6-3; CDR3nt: TGTGCCAGCAGTTTTACCTCCGGCGACACCATGAACACTGAAGCTTTCTTT; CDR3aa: CASSFTSGDTMNTEAFF
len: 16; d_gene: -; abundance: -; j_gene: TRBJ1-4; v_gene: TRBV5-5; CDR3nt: TGTGCCAGCAGCGAACCACCTCGACAGATAAATGAAAAACTGTTTTTT; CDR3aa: CASSEPPRQINEKLFF
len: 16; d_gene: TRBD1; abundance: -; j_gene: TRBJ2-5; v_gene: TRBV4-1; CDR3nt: TGCGCCAGCAGCCCAAATCATGACAGGGGGCAAGAGACCCAGTACTTC; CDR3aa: CASSPNHDRGQETQYF
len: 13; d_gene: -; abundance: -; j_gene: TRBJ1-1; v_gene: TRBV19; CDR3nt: TGTGCCAGTAGTTTACATAAGTCCACTGAAGCTTTCTTT; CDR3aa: CASSLHKSTEAFF
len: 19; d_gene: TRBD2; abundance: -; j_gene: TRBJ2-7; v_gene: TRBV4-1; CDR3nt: TGCGCCAGCAGCCAAGTCCGGCTAGCGGGAGGTCCTCAAACCTACGAGCAGTACTTC; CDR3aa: CASSQVRLAGGPQTYEQYF
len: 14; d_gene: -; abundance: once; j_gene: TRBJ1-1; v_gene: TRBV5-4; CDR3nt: TGTGCCAGCAGCTTGGAACGGGTTGACACTGAAGCTTTCTTT; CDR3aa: CASSLERVDTEAFF
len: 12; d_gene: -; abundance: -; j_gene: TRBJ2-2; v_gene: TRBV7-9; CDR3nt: TGTGCCAGCAATATGGGCCCCGGGGAGCTGTTTTTT; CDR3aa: CASNMGPGELFF
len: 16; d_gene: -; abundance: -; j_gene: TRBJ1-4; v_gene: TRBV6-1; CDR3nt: TGTGCCAGCAGTGTATTAGACAGTGCAACTAATGAAAAACTGTTTTTT; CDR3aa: CASSVLDSATNEKLFF
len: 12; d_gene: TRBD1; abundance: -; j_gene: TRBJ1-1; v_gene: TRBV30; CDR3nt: TGTGCCATACAGGGGGCGAACACTGAAGCTTTCTTT; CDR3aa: CAIQGANTEAFF
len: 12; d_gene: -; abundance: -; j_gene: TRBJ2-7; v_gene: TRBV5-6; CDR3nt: TGTGCCAGCAGCTTGCACGGCGGGGAGCAGTACTTC; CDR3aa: CASSLHGGEQYF